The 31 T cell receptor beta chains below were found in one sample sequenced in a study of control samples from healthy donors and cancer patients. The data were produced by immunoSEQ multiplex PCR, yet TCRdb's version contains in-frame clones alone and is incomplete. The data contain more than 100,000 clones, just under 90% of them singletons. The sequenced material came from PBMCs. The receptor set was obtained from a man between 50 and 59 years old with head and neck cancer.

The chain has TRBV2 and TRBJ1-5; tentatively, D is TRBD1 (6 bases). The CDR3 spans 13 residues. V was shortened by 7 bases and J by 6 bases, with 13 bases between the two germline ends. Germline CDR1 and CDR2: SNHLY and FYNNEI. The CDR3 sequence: CASTEGVGQPQHF. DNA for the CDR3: TGTGCCAGCACTGAGGGGGTAGGTCAGCCCCAGCATTTT.

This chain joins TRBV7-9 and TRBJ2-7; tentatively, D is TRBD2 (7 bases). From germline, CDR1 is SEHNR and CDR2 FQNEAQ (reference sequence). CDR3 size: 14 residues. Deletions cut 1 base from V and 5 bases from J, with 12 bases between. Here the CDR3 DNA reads TGTGCCAGCAGCTTAGGGGGAGGGGGGGACGAGCAGTACTTC. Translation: CASSLGGGGDEQYF.

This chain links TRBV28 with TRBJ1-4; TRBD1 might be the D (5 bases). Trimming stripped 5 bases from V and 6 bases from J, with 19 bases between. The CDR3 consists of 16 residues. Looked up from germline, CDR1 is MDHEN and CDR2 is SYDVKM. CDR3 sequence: CASSPRAGLGYEKLFF. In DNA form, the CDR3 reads TGTGCCAGCAGTCCCAGGGCCGGGTTGGGGTATGAAAAACTGTTTTTT.

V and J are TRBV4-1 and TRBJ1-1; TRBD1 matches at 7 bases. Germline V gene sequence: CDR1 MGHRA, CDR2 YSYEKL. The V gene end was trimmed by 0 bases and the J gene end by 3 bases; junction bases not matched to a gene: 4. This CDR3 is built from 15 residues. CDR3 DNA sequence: TGCGCCAGCAGCCAAGATAAGGGGGCTTACACTGAAGCTTTCTTT. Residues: CASSQDKGAYTEAFF.

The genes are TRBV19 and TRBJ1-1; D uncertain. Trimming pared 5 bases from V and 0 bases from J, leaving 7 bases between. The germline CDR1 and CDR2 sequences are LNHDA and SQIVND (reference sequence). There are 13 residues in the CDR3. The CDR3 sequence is CASSLTLNTEAFF. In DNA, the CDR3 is TGTGCCAGTAGTCTAACCCTGAACACTGAAGCTTTCTTT.

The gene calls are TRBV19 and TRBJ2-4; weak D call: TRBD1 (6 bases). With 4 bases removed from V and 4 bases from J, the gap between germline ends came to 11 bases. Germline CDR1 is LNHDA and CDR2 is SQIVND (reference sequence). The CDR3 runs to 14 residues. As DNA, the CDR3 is TGTGCCAGTAGTAACCCCGGACAGAAAAACATTCAGTACTTC. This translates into CASSNPGQKNIQYF.

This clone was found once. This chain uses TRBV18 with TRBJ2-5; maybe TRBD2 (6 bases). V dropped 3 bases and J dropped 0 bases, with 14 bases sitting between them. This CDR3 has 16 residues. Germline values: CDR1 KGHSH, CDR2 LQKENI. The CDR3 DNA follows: TGTGCCAGCTCACCTGCGGGCGGGGAAAACCAAGAGACCCAGTACTTC. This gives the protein CASSPAGGENQETQYF.

The CDR3 sequence: CASSSWNYEQYF. The DNA for the CDR3 is TGTGCCAGCAGTTCCTGGAATTACGAGCAGTACTTC. The chain uses TRBV25-1 and TRBJ2-7; unclear D gene. Trimming stripped 5 bases from V and 4 bases from J, with 9 bases between. Germline CDR1 and CDR2: MGHDK and SYGVNS. The length of the CDR3 is 12 residues.

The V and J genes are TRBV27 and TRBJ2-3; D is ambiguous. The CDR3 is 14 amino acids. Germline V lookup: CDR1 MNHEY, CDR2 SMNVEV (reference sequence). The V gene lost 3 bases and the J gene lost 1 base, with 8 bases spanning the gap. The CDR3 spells CASSFLEGTDTQYF. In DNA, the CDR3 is TGTGCCAGCAGTTTTCTAGAAGGCACAGATACGCAGTATTTT.

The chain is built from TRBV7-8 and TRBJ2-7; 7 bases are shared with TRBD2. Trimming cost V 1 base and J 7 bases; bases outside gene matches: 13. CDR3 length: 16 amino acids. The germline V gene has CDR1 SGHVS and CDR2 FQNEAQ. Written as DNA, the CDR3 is TGTGCCAGCAGCTTAGTCGACCCCAGCGGGGCGGGGGAGCAGTACTTC. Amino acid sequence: CASSLVDPSGAGEQYF.

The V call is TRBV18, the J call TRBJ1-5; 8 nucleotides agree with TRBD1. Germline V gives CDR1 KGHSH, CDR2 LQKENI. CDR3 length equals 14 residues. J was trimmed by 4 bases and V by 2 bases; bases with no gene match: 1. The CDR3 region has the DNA TGTGCCAGCTCACCAAACAGGGGGAATCAGCCCCAGCATTTT. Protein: CASSPNRGNQPQHF.

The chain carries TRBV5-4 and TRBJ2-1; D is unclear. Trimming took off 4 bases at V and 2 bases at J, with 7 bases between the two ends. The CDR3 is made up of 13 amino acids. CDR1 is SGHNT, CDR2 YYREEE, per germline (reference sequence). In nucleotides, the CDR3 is TGTGCCAGCAGCGTGGGCGCCTACAATGAGCAGTTCTTC. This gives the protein CASSVGAYNEQFF.

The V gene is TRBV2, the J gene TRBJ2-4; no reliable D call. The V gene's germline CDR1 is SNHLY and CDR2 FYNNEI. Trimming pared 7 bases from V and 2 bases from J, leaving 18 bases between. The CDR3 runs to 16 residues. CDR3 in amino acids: CASTLTRTSTKNIQYF. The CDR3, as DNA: TGTGCCAGCACACTTACCCGAACGTCAACCAAAAACATTCAGTACTTC.

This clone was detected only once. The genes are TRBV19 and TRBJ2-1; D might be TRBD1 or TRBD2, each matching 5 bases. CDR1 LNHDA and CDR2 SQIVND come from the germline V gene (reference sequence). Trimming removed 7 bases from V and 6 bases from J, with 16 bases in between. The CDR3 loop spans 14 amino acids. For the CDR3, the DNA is TGTGCCAGTACCCCTGGGACGGCCCCCAATGAGCAGTTCTTC. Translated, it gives CASTPGTAPNEQFF.

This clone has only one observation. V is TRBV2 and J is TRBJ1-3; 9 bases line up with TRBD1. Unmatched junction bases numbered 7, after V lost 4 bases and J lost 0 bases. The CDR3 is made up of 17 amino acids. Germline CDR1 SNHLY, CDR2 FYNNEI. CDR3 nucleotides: TGTGCCAGCAGTGCTGTACAGGGGGCCGCCTCTGGAAACACCATATATTTT. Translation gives CASSAVQGAASGNTIYF.

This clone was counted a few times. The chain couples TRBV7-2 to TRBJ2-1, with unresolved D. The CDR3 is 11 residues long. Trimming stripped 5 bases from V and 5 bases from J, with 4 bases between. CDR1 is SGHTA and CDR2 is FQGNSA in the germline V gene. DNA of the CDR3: TGTGCCAGCAGCGTAAACAATGAGCAGTTCTTC. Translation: CASSVNNEQFF.

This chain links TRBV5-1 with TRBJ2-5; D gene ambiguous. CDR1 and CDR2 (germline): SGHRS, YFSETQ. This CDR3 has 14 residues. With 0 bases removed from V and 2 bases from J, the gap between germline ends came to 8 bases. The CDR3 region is CASSLGGEQETQYF. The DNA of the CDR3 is TGCGCCAGCAGCTTGGGTGGAGAACAAGAGACCCAGTACTTC.

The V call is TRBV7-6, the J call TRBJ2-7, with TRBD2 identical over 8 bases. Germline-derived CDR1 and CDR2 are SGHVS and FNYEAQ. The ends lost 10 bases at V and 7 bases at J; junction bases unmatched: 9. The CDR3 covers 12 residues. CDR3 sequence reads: CAKRGPWGEQYF. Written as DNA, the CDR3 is TGTGCCAAGCGGGGGCCCTGGGGGGAGCAGTACTTC.

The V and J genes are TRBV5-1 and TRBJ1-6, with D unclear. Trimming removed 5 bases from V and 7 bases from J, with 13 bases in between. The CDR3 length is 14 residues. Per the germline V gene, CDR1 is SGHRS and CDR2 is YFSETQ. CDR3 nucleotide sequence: TGCGCCAGCAGTACCGACCCGGGCAATTCACCCCTCCACTTT. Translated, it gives CASSTDPGNSPLHF.

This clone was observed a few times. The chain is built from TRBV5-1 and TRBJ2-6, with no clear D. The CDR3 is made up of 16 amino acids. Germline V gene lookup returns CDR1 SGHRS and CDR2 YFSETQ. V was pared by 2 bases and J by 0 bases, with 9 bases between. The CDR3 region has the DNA TGCGCCAGCAGCTTTACTATAGCCTCTGGGGCCAACGTCCTGACTTTC. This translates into CASSFTIASGANVLTF.

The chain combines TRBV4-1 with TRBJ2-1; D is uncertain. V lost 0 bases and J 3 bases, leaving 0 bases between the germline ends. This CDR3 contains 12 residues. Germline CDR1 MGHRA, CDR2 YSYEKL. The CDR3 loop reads CASSQDYNEQFF. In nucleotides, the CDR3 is TGCGCCAGCAGCCAAGACTACAATGAGCAGTTCTTC.

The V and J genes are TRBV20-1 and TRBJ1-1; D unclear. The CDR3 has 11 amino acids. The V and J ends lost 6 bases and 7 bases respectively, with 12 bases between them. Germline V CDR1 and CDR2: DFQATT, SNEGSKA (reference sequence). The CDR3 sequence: CSASWQFEAFF. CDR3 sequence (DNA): TGCAGTGCCAGTTGGCAGTTTGAAGCTTTCTTT.

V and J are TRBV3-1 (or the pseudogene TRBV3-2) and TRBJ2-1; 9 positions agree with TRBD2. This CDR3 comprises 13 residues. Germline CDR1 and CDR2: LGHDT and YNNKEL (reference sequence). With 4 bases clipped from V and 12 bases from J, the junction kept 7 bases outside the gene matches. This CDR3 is CASSLSGRGGQFF. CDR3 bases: TGTGCCAGCAGCCTAAGTGGGCGGGGGGGGCAGTTCTTC.

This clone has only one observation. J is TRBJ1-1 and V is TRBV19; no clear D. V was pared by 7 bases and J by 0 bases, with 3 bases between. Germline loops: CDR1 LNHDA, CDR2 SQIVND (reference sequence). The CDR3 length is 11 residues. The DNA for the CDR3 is TGTGCCAGTATACTGAACACTGAAGCTTTCTTT. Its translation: CASILNTEAFF.

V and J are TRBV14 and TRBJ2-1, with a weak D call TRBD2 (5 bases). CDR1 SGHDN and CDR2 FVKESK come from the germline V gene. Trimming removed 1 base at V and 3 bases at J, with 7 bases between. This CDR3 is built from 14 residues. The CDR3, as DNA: TGTGCCAGCAGCCAAGTAGCGAACTACAATGAGCAGTTCTTC. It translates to CASSQVANYNEQFF.

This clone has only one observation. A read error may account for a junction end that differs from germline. In nucleotides, the CDR3 is TGTGCCAGCAGCGAAGGGGGATTAGAGACCCAGTACTTC. Translated, it gives CASSEGGLETQYF. V and J are TRBV6-1 and TRBJ2-5, with D possibly TRBD1 on 6 matching bases. The CDR3 runs 13 residues. Germline assignment: CDR1 MNHNS and CDR2 SASEGT.

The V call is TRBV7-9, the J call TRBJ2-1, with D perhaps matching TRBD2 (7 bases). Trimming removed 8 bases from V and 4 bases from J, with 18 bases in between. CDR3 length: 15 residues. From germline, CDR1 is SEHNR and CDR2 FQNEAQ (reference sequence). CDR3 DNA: TGTGCCAGCCCTATGGGGGGGGGCCCTTACAATGAGCAGTTCTTC. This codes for CASPMGGGPYNEQFF.

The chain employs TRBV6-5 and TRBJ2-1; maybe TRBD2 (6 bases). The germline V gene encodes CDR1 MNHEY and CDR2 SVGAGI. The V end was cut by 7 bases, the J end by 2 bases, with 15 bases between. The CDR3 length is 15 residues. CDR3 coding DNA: TGTGCCAGCACCGGGGCACGGGGGACCTACAATGAGCAGTTCTTC. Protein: CASTGARGTYNEQFF.

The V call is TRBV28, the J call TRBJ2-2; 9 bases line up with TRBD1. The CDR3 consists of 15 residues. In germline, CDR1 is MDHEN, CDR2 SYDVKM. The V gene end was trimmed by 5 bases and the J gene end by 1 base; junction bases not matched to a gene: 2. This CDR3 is CASSKDRGNTGELFF. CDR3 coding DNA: TGTGCCAGCAGTAAGGACAGGGGGAACACCGGGGAGCTGTTTTTT.

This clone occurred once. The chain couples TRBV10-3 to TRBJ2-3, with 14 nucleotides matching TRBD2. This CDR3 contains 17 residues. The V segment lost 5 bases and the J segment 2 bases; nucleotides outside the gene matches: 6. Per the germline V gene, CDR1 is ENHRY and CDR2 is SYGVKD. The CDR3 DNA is TGTGCCATCAGTCCCGGGACTAGCGGGAGTGACACAGATACGCAGTATTTT. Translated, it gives CAISPGTSGSDTDTQYF.

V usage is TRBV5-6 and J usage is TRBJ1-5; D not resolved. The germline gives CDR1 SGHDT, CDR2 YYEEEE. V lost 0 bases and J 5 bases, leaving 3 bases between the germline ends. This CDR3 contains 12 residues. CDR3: CASSLGDQPQHF. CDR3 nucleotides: TGTGCCAGCAGCTTGGGGGATCAGCCCCAGCATTTT.